This TCR beta chain was sequenced in a study of human T cells and chemical hapten exposure (dated by TCRdb to the early 2020s). General notes on the study: Libraries were combined into a pool for sequencing, and differences in TCR yield between samples came mainly from small differences in library volumes within the pool. Peripheral blood TCR repertoire changes were tracked in vivo in alopecia patients during primary and secondary sensitization to the hapten diphenylcyclopropenone (DPC). Both TCR alpha and TCR beta chains were sequenced from each blood RNA sample.

This clonotype was detected only a few times. This receptor's antigen is unknown. No base quality values were provided; no much bigger clone lies one nucleotide off. V drops 4 bases and J drops 5 bases, leaving 17 bases in between. The CDR3 contains 15 residues, cysteine and phenylalanine counted. The CDR3 DNA has 45 bases and is translated from base 1. Reading the germline V gene gives CDR1 MGHRA and CDR2 YSYEKL. Paper-wide results and their limitations: Repeated subsampling changed both the strength of the expansion versus patch-test correlation and the threshold at which that correlation became significant. No change with DPC sensitization was found in the number of TCRs above 1 in 1000 frequency, and no evidence of global repertoire structure alterations was found.

Receptor amplification or capture employed 5' RACE. The listed sequencing device is Illumina MiSeq. During library preparation, unique molecular identifiers were attached to individual cDNA molecules so that TCRs could be counted quantitatively and reproducibly. On the authors' methods: A median of roughly 99,000 TCRs per sample was observed, with a range of about 23,224 to 690,600. The Decombinator software suite was used to annotate V, J and CDR3 in the TCR reads. For the PS versus PT1 abundance plots, all samples were subsampled to the same number of TCRs (28,000). Expanded TCRs were defined as absent before sensitization and observed at least eight times at the 2-week time point. TCRdb ran its own pipeline on the public reads, namely fastp trimming at Q25 and MiXCR clone calling, and kept in-frame beta chains. All rows with the same CDR3 protein become a single entry with the most common DNA and genes. The V and J calls shown here were made by TCRdb, not taken from the authors' results. Across this sample there are approximately 140,000 distinct CDR3 sequences, with 3.5% to 5% seen only once. The ten largest make up 1.2% to 1.5% of the sample.

Total RNA was extracted from unfractionated whole blood collected in Tempus Blood RNA tubes. Roughly 5 healthy volunteers acted as controls for TCR sequencing and had blood drawn at day 0, 2 weeks and 6 weeks. This receptor was obtained from a female donor in good health. The chain is made from TRBV4-1 and TRBJ2-5, with the D call perhaps TRBD1 or TRBD2, as 7 bases match in each case. The CDR3 reads as follows: CASSPGGADAETQYF. The nucleotide sequence is TGCGCCAGCAGCCCAGGGGGGGCCGACGCGGAGACCCAGTACTTC.